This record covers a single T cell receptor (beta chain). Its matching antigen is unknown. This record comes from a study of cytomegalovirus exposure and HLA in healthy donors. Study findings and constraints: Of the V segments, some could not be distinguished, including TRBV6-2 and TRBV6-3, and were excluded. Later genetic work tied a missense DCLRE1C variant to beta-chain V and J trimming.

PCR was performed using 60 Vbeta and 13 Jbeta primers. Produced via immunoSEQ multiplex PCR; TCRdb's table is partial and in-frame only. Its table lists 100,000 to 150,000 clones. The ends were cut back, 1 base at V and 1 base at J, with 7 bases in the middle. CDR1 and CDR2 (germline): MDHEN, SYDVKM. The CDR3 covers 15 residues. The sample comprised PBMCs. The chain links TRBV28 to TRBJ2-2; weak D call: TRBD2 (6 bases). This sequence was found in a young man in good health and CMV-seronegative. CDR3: CASSLSGRNTGELFF. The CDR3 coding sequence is TGTGCCAGCAGTTTATCCGGGAGGAACACCGGGGAGCTGTTTTTT.